The next 18 T cell receptor beta chains were all read from a single sample in a study of graft-versus-host responses after intestinal transplantation (dated by TCRdb to the early 2020s). Library prep was done by the immunoSEQ multiplex PCR assay. The table comes from immuneACCESS by way of TCRdb, which keeps in-frame sequences with V and J called. Part of the clones is missing from these tables; in studies checked, under half for an unresolved V gene and the rest for unknown reasons. Across this sample there are about 120,000 clones, with 90% seen only once. Of the sample, 0.15% to 0.2% falls within the top ten clones. The time point label corresponds to: cells obtained before transplantation from donor or recipient. No cognate antigen is known for these TCRs. The sequencing used unstimulated CD4+ T cells sorted from spleen or lymph node cells, collected before intestinal transplant. The receptors here all came from a human donor who received an intestinal transplant.

The chain is built from TRBV5-1 and TRBJ2-1, with 11 bases fitting TRBD2. Germline lookup yields CDR1 SGHRS and CDR2 YFSETQ. Unmatched junction bases numbered 3, after V lost 4 bases and J lost 3 bases. The CDR3 has 15 amino acids. CDR3 DNA: TGCGCCAGCAGCATCCTAGCGGGAGGCTACAATGAGCAGTTCTTC. As protein: CASSILAGGYNEQFF.

The rearrangement uses TRBV5-1 and TRBJ2-1; TRBD2 agrees at 12 bases. Germline CDR1 reads SGHRS; CDR2 reads YFSETQ. V shed 1 base, J shed 4 bases, and the junction held 0 bases outside the gene matches. The CDR3 runs 15 residues. The CDR3 protein is CASSLTSGRYNEQFF. The CDR3 nucleotides are TGCGCCAGCAGCTTGACTAGCGGGAGGTACAATGAGCAGTTCTTC.

This chain uses TRBV7-9 with TRBJ1-4; 8 nucleotides line up with TRBD1. CDR1 is SEHNR and CDR2 is FQNEAQ in the germline V gene (reference sequence). The length of the CDR3 is 14 residues. V lost 7 bases, J lost 4 bases, and 5 bases stayed unmatched. In DNA, the CDR3 is TGTGCCAGCAACCCGGGACAGGTTAATGAAAAACTGTTTTTT. It translates to CASNPGQVNEKLFF.

This sequence joins TRBV28 and TRBJ2-3; 7 nucleotides line up with TRBD2. CDR1 and CDR2 (germline): MDHEN, SYDVKM. The junction had 8 bases not matched to a gene; V was cut back by 3 bases and J by 5 bases. CDR3 length: 15 amino acids. CDR3 coding DNA: TGTGCCAGCAGTTTTGGCGGGAGAAAAGAAGATACGCAGTATTTT. This encodes CASSFGGRKEDTQYF.

The V and J genes are TRBV4-3 and TRBJ1-6; no firm D call. Trimming removed 4 bases at V and 8 bases at J, with 18 bases between. Germline V gives CDR1 LGHNA, CDR2 YSLEER. The CDR3 is made up of 16 amino acids. The CDR3 loop reads CASSRATGLKDSPLHF. The CDR3 nucleotides are TGCGCCAGCAGCCGAGCGACCGGGTTGAAGGATTCACCCCTCCACTTT.

This clone showed up just a few times. The chain joins TRBV29-1 to TRBJ2-5, with TRBD1 identical over 9 bases. V trimming: 4 bases; J trimming: 7 bases; junction bases outside the gene matches: 10. The CDR3 is 14 amino acids. CDR1 and CDR2 (germline): SQVTM, ANQGSEA. The CDR3 sequence: CSVVTRTGVGTQYF. CDR3 DNA: TGCAGCGTTGTTACCCGGACAGGGGTGGGGACCCAGTACTTC.

The V call is TRBV18, the J call TRBJ1-1, with 8 positions matching TRBD1. J gave up 0 bases and V 3 bases, and 0 bases lay outside the gene matches. The length of the CDR3 is 14 residues. CDR1 is KGHSH, CDR2 LQKENI, per germline. The CDR3 sequence: CASSPTGVNTEAFF. In DNA form, the CDR3 reads TGTGCCAGCTCACCGACAGGGGTGAACACTGAAGCTTTCTTT.

This chain joins TRBV23-1 and TRBJ2-1; D possibly corresponds to TRBD2 (5 bases). TRBV23-1 qualifies as an ORF whose function is uncertain. Trimming took 0 bases from V and 5 from J, leaving 14 bases between them. The CDR3 extends over 16 amino acids. This CDR3 is CASSQSWGDPNNEQFF. In DNA, the CDR3 is TGCGCCAGCAGTCAATCGTGGGGAGATCCAAACAATGAGCAGTTCTTC.

J is TRBJ2-5 and V is TRBV5-4, with 8 bases lining up with TRBD1. The CDR3 has 15 amino acids. Germline assignment: CDR1 SGHNT and CDR2 YYREEE (reference sequence). Germline trimming cut 2 bases from V and 5 bases from J; bases unmatched to any gene: 8. This CDR3 is CASSLRTGSGETQYF. CDR3 nucleotide sequence: TGTGCCAGCAGCTTACGGACAGGGTCCGGTGAGACCCAGTACTTC.

This clone was seen once. The chain couples TRBV5-1 to TRBJ1-6; D not certain. Germline CDR1 SGHRS, CDR2 YFSETQ. The CDR3 extends over 15 amino acids. V was trimmed by 1 base and J by 6 bases, leaving 11 bases between them. In DNA, the CDR3 is TGCGCCAGCAGCTTGTACGGTTTTGGTAATTCACCCCTCCACTTT. Its translation: CASSLYGFGNSPLHF.

V and J are TRBV19 and TRBJ2-1; 13 bases line up with TRBD2. Trimming took 1 base from V and 10 from J; bases not matched to a gene: 7. The CDR3 loop spans 16 amino acids. Germline V gene data show CDR1 as LNHDA and CDR2 as SQIVND (reference sequence). This CDR3 reads CASSIGTSGSPSEQFF. The CDR3 nucleotides are TGTGCCAGTAGTATAGGGACTAGCGGGAGTCCCTCCGAGCAGTTCTTC.

The chain links TRBV6-5 to TRBJ2-7; the D gene is possibly TRBD2 (5 bases). The CDR3 extends over 16 amino acids. Germline lookup yields CDR1 MNHEY and CDR2 SVGAGI. Trimming left V 0 bases short and J 4 bases short, with 16 bases between. CDR3 sequence reads: CASSYSYREIRYEQYF. In DNA form, the CDR3 reads TGTGCCAGCAGTTACTCGTACCGGGAAATACGGTACGAGCAGTACTTC.

This clone was picked up one time. This chain uses TRBV10-2 with TRBJ1-1, with a possible D match to TRBD1 (6 bases). V lost 6 bases, J lost 8 bases, and 22 bases lay in between. The CDR3 is made up of 15 amino acids. CDR1 is WSHSY, CDR2 SAAADI, per germline. The CDR3 nucleotides read TGCGCCAGCAGCCTACAACCCGGGACATCCCTCGAAGCTTTCTTT. It specifies CASSLQPGTSLEAFF.

The chain uses TRBV28 and TRBJ1-2; 8 nucleotides agree with TRBD1. V was pared by 8 bases and J by 3 bases, with 5 bases of the junction left unmatched. Germline V lookup: CDR1 MDHEN, CDR2 SYDVKM. The CDR3 contains 13 residues. In DNA form, the CDR3 reads TGTGCCAGCTCCTTGGACAGGGACTATGGCTACACCTTC. Protein: CASSLDRDYGYTF.

The rearrangement links TRBV4-2 to TRBJ2-5; the match to TRBD2 covers 9 bases. The J segment lost 11 bases and the V segment lost 0 bases, leaving 13 bases of the junction unmatched. The CDR3 covers 16 residues. Germline V gene data show CDR1 as LGHNA and CDR2 as YNFKEQ. As DNA, the CDR3 is TGTGCCAGCAGCCAAGAGTCAACTAGCGGGTCTGGCAAGCAGTACTTC. Translation gives CASSQESTSGSGKQYF.

The V and J genes are TRBV7-9 and TRBJ2-5; TRBD1 aligns across 8 bases. The CDR3 runs 14 residues. V was pared by 5 bases and J by 2 bases, with 4 bases of the junction left unmatched. CDR1 is SEHNR, CDR2 FQNEAQ, per germline (reference sequence). CDR3 bases: TGTGCCAGCAGCCCCGGGACAGGACAAGAGACCCAGTACTTC. It codes for CASSPGTGQETQYF.

Points on this clone: At one boundary the junction diverges from the germline segment, which might be a read error. The sample holds other DNA sequences that translate to the same CDR3. This chain uses TRBV30 with TRBJ1-6, with D possibly TRBD1 on 5 matching bases. Germline lookup yields CDR1 GTSNPN and CDR2 SVGIG (reference sequence). CDR3 length: 14 amino acids. CDR3 region: CAWSTGTGNSPLHF. CDR3 nucleotides: TGTGCCTGGAGTACCGGGACTGGAAATTCGCCCCTCCACTTT.

This CDR3 is CSEDSLGGGRGNQPQHF. In nucleotides, the CDR3 is TGCAGCGAGGACAGCTTGGGGGGGGGTCGCGGCAATCAGCCCCAGCATTTT. The chain recombines TRBV29-1 with TRBJ1-5; tentative D call: TRBD1 (6 bases). The V end lost 7 bases, the J end lost 2 bases, and 24 bases lay between the germline ends. Per germline, CDR1 SQVTM and CDR2 ANQGSEA. This CDR3 contains 17 residues.